Sequencing of this TCR beta chain was carried out in a study of shared clonotypes between healthy human individuals. With respect to this clone: Its target is unknown.

Study outcomes and limitations: Several donors had 4% to 5% of their naive CD4 clonotypes in common. The sole specimen, blood, was sampled, and tissue repertoires likely differ. Relative to memory subsets, naive subsets generally showed larger estimated richness.

In the source study's methods: Sequence data from immunoSEQ were junction-only and lacked quality scores; consequently, filtering differed. The data were produced by immunoSEQ multiplex PCR, yet TCRdb's version contains in-frame clones alone and is incomplete. V, J and clone size were drawn from that table, and D and trimming were deduced from the DNA. The table lists over 2,000,000 clones, 85% to 95% of them singletons. Naive CD8 cells were CD45RO-negative, positively selected for CCR7, excluding terminally differentiated effector memory CD45RA+ cells. This clonotype was obtained from a man between 18 and 35 years old in good health. Some clones in this sample may be carry-over from other donors' samples. Sample: naive CD8+ T cells from PBMCs.

The CDR3 sequence is CASSLQGARSNQPQHF. CDR3 nucleotides: TGTGCCAGCAGCTTACAGGGGGCACGGAGCAATCAGCCCCAGCATTTT. The chain links TRBV5-8 to TRBJ1-5; 9 positions agree with TRBD1. The CDR3 contains 16 residues. Germline CDR1 reads SGHTS; CDR2 reads YDEGEE. V was pared by 2 bases and J by 1 base, with 4 bases of the junction left unmatched.